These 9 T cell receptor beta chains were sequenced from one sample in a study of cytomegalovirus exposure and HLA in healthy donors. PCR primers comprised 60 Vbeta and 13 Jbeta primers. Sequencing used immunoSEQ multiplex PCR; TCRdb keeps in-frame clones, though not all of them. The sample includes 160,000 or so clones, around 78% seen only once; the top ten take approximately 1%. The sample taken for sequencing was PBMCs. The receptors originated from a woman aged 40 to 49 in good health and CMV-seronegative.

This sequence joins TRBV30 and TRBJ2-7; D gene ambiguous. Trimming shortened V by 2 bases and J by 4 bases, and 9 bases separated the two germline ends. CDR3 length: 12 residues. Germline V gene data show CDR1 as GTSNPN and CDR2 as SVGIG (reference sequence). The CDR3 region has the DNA TGTGCCTGGAGTCGACTTATTTACGAGCAGTACTTC. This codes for CAWSRLIYEQYF.

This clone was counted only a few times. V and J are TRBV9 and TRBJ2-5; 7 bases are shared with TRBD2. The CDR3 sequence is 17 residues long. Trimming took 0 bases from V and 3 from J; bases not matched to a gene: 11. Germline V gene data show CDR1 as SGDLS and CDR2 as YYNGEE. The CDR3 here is CASSVGGGSYTEETQYF. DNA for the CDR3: TGTGCCAGCAGCGTAGGGGGGGGGAGCTACACGGAAGAGACCCAGTACTTC. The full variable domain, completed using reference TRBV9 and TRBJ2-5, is DSGVTQTPKHLITATGQRVTLRCSPRSGDLSVYWYQQSLDQGLQFLIQYYNGEERAKGNILERFSAQQFPDLHSELNLSSLELGDSALYFCASSVGGGSYTEETQYFGPGTRLLVL.

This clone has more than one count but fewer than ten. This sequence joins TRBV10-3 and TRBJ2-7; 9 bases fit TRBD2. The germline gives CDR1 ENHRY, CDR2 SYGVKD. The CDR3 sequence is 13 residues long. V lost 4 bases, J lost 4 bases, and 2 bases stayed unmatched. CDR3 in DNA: TGTGCCATCAGTGTTGGACTAGCGTACGAGCAGTACTTC. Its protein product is CAISVGLAYEQYF.

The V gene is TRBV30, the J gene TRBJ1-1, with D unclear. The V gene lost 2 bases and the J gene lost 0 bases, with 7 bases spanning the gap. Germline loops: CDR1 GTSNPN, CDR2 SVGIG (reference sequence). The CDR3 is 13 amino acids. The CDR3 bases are TGTGCCTGGAGTACTTCGATGAACACTGAAGCTTTCTTT. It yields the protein CAWSTSMNTEAFF.

The CDR3, as DNA: TGTGCCAGCAGCAAAGACGCAGCGAACACCGGGGAGCTGTTTTTT. As protein: CASSKDAANTGELFF. The chain has TRBV21-1 and TRBJ2-2; the table's D gene call, TRBD1, was not cross checked with the DNA. TRBV21-1 is recorded as a pseudogene. The length of the CDR3 is 15 residues.

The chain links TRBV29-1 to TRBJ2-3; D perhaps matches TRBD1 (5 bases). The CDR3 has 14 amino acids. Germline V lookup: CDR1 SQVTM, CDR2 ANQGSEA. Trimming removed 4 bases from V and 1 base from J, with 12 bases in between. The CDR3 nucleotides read TGCAGCGTTGCTGCAGGGTCCGGCACAGATACGCAGTATTTT. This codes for CSVAAGSGTDTQYF.

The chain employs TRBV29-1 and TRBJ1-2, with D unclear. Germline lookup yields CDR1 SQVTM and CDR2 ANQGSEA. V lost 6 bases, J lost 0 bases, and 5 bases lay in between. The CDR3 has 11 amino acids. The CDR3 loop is CSVETNYGYTF. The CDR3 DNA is TGCAGCGTCGAGACTAACTATGGCTACACCTTC.

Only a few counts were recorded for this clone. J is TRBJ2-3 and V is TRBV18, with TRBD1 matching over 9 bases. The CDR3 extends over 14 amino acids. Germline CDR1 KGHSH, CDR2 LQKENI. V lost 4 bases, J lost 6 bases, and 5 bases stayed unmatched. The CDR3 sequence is CASSQQGAIDTQYF. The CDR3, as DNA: TGTGCCAGCTCACAACAGGGGGCGATTGATACGCAGTATTTT.

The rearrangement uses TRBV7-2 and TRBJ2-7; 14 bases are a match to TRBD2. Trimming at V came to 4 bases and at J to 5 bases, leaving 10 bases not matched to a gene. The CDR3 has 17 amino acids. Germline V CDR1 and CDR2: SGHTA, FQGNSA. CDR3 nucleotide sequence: TGTGCCAGCAGCTCTGAGACTAGCGGGAGGGCCGGGGACGAGCAGTACTTC. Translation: CASSSETSGRAGDEQYF.